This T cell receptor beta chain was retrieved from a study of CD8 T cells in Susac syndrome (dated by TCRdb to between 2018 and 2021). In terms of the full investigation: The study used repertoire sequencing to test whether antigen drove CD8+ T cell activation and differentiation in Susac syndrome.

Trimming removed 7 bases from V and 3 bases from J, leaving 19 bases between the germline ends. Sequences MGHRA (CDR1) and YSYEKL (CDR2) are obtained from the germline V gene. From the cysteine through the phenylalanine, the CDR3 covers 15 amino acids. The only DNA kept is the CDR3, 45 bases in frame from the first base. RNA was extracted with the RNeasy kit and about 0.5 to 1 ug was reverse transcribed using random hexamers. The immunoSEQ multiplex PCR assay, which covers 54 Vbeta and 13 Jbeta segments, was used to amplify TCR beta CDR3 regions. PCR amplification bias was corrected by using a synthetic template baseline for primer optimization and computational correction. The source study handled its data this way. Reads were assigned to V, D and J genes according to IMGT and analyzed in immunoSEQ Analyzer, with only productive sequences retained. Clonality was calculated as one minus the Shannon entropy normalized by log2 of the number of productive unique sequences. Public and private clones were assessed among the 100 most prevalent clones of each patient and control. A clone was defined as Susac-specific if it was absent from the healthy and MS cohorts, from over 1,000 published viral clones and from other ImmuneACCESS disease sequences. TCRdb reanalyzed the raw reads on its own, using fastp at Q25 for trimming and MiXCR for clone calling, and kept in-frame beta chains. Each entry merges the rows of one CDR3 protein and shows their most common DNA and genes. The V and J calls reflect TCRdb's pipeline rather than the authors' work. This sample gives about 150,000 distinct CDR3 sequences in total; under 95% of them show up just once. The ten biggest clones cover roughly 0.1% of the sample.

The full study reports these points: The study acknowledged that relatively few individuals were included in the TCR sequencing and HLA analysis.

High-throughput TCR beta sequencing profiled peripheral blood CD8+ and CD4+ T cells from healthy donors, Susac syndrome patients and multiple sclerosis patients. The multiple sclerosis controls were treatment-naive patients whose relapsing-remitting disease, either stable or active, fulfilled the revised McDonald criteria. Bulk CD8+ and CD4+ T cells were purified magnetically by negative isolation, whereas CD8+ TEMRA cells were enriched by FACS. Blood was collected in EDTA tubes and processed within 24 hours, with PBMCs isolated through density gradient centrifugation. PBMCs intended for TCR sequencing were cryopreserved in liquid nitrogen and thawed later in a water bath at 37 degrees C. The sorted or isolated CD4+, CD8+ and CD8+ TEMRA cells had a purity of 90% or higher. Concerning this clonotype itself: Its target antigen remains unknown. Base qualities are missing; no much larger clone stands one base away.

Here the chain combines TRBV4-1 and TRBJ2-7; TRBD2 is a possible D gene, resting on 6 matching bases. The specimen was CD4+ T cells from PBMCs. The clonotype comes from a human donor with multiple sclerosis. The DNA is TGCGCCAGCACCTACGCCGGGTACGGGAGCTACGAGCAGTACTTC. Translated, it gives CASTYAGYGSYEQYF.